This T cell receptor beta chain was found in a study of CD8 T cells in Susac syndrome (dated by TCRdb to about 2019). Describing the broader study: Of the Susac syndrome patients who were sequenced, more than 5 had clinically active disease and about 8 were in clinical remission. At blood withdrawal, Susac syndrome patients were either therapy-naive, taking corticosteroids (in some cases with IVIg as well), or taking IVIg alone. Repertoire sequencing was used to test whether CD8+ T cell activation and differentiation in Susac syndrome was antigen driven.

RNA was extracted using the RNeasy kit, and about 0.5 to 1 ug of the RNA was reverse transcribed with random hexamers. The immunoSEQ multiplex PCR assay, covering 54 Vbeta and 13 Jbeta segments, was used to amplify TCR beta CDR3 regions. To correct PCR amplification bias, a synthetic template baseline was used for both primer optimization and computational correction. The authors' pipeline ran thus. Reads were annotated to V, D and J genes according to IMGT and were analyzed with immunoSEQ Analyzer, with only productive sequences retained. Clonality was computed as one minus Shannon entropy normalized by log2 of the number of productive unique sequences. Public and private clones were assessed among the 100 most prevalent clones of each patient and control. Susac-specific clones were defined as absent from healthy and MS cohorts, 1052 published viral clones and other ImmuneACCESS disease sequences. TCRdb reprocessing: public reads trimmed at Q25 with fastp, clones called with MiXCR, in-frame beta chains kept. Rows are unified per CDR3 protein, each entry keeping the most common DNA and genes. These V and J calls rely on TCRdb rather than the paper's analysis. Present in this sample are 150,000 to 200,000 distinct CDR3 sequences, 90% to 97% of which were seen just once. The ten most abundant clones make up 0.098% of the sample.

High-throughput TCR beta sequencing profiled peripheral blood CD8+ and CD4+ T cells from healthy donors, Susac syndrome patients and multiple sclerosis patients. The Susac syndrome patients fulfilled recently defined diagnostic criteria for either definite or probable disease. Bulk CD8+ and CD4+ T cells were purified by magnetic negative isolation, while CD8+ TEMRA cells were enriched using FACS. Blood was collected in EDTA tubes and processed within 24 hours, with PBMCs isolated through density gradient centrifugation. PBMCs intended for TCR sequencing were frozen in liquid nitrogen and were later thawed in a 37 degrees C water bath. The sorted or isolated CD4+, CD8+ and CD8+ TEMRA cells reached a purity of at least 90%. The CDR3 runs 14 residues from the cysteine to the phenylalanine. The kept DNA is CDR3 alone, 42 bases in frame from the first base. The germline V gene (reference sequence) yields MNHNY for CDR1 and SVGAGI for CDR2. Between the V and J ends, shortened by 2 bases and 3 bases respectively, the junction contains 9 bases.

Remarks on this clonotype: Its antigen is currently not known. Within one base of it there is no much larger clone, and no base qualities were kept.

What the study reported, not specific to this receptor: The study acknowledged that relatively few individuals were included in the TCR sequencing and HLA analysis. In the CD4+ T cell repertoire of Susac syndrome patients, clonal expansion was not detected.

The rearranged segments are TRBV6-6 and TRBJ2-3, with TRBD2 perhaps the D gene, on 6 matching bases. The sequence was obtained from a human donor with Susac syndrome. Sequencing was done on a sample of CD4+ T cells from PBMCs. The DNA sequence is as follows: TGTGCCAGCAGTTACGAGGGAGGTACAGATACGCAGTATTTT. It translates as CASSYEGGTDTQYF.